This entry lists 3 T cell receptor beta chains sequenced from one sample in a study of T cells in women clearing cervical HPV infection. Assay: immunoSEQ multiplex PCR; the TCRdb copy retains only in-frame clones and omits some. This table lists 20,000 to 30,000 clones. Sequencing used blood buffy coat. The receptors come from a woman aged 18-70 years with a cervical HPV16 infection that either progressed to CIN3+ or cleared (not recorded which).

On this clone itself: Read coverage stops 3 residues before the CDR3 terminus; the germline J gene supplies the remainder. This chain uses TRBV10-3 with TRBJ1-4; D may be TRBD1 (6 bases). Germline values: CDR1 ENHRY, CDR2 SYGVKD. This CDR3 region has 14 residues. CDR3 protein: CAMGAGGDNSPLFF. The sequenced CDR3 bases are TGTGCCATGGGGGCCGGTGGAGATAATTCACCA.

Worth noting for this clone: The CDR3 end lies 3 residues beyond the end of the read and is filled in from the germline J gene. The chain joins TRBV5-1 to TRBJ2-2; D might be TRBD1 (6 bases). V lost 4 bases and J lost 5, with 9 bases in between. Germline lookup yields CDR1 SGHRS and CDR2 YFSETQ. The CDR3 length is 13 residues. CDR3 in amino acids: CASSETGTGELFF. The covered CDR3 bases are TGCGCCAGCAGCGAAACAGGGACCGGGGAG.

The DNA read from the CDR3 is TGTGCCAGCAGTTTCCGACAAGAGACC. This gives the protein CASSFRQET. The whole CDR3 sequence is CASSFRQETYTF. V usage is TRBV2 and J usage is TRBJ1-2, with D uncertain. The read terminates 3 residues before the CDR3 end, so the remaining end is supplied by the germline J gene. Germline-derived CDR1 and CDR2 are SNHLY and FYNNEI. CDR3 size: 12 residues. The whole variable domain, remainder taken from reference TRBV2 and TRBJ1-2, is EPEVTQTPSHQVTQMGQEVILRCVPISNHLYFYWYRQILGQKVEFLVSFYNNEISEKSEIFDDQFSVERPDGSNFTLKIRSTKLEDSAMYFCASSFRQETYTFGSGTRLTVV.